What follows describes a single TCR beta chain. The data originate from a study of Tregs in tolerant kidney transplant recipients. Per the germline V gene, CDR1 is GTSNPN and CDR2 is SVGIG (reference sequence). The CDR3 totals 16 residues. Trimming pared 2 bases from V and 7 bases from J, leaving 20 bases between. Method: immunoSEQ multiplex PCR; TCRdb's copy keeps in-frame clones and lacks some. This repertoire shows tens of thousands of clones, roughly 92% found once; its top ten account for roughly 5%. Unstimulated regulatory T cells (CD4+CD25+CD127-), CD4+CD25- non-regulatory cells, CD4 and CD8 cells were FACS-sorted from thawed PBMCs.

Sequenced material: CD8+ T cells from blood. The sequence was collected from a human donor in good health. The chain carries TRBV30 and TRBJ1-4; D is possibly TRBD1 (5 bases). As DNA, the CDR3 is TGTGCCTGGAGTCAACACCGGAGAGGGGAGGTTGAAAAACTGTTTTTT. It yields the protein CAWSQHRRGEVEKLFF.